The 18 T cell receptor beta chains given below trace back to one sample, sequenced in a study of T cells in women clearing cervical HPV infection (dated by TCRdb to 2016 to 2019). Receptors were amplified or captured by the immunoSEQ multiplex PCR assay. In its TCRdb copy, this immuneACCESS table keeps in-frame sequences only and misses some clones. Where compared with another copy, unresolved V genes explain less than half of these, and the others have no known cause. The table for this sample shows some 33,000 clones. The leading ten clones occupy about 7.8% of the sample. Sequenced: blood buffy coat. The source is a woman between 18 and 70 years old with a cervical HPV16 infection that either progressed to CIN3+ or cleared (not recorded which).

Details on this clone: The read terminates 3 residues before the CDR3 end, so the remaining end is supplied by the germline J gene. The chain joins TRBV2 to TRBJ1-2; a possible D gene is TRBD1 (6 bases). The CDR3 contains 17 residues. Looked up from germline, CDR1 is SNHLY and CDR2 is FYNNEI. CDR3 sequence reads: CASRGLAGGPMSYDYTF. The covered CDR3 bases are TGTGCCAGCAGGGGACTAGCGGGGGGGCCGATGAGCTACGAC.

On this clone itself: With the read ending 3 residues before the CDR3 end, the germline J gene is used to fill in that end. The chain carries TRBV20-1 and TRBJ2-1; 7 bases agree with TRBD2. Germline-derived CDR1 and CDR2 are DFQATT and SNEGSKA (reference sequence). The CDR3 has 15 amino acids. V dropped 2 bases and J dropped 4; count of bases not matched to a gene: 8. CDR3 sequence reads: CSARRSASGYNEQFF. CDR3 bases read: TGCAGTGCTAGACGTTCGGCTAGCGGATACAATGAG.

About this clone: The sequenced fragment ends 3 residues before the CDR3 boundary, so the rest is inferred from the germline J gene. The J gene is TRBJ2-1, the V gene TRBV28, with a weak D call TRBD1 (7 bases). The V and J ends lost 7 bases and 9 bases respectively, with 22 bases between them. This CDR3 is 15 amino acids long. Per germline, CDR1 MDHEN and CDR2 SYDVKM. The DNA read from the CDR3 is TGTGCCAGCACCTACCAGGGGGGAGAGAGGGGTGAG. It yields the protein CASTYQGGERGE. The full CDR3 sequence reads CASTYQGGERGEQFF.

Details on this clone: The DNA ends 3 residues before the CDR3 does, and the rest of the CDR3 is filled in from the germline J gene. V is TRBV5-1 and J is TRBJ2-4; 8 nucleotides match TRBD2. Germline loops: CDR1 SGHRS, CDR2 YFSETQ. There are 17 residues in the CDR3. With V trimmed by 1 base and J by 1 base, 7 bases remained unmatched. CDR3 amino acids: CASSLNSGGEAKNIQYF. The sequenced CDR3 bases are TGCGCCAGCAGCTTGAATTCGGGGGGGGAGGCCAAAAACATT.

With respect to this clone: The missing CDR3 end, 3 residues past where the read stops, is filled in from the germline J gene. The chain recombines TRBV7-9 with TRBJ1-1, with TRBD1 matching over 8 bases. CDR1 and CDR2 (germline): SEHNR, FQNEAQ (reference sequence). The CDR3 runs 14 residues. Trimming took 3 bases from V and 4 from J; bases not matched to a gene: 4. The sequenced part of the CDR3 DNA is TGTGCCAGCAGCTTCACAGGGGGGTCCACTGAA. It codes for CASSFTGGSTE. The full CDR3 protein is CASSFTGGSTEAFF.

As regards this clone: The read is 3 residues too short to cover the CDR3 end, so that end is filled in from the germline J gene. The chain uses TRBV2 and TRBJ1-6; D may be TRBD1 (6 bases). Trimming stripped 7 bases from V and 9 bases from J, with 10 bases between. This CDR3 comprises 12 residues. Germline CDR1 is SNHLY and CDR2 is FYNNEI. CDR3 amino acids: CASNRAGSPLHF. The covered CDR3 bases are TGTGCCAGCAACAGGGCCGGTTCACCC.

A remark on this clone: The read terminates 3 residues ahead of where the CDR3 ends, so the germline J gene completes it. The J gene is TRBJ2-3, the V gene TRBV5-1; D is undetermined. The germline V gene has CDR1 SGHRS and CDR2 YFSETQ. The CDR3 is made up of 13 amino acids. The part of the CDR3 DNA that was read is TGCGCCAGCAGCTTGGAGGTGAGAGAGACG. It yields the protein CASSLEVRET. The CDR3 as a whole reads CASSLEVRETQYF.

The CDR3 bases that were read are TGTGCCATCAGGGGGGGTGCAGGGGGGCTCACCCGGGATGAG. Protein sequence: CAIRGGAGGLTRDE. The CDR3 reads in full as CAIRGGAGGLTRDEQFF. The chain employs TRBV10-3 and TRBJ2-1, with a tentative D call TRBD1 (7 bases). Read sequence stops 3 residues before the CDR3 end, and the germline J gene provides the missing end. The length of the CDR3 is 17 residues. The V and J ends lost 6 bases and 8 bases respectively, with 26 bases between them. Looked up from germline, CDR1 is ENHRY and CDR2 is SYGVKD.

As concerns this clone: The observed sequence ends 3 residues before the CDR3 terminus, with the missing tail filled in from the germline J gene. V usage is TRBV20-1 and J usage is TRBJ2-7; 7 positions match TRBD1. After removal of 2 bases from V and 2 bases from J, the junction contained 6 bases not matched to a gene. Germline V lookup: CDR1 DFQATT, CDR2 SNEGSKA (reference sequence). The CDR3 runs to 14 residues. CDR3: CSARPRQGAYEQYF. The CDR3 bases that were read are TGCAGTGCTAGACCAAGACAGGGCGCCTACGAG.

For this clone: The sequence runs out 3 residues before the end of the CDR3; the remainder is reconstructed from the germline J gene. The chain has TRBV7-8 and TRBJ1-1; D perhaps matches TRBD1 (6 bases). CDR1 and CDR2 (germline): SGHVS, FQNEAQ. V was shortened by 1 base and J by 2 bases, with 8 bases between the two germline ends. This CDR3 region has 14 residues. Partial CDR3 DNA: TGTGCCAGCAGCTTAGAGGGGGATAACACTGAA. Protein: CASSLEGDNTE. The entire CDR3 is CASSLEGDNTEAFF. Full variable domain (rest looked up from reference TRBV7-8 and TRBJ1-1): GAGVSQSPRYKVAKRGQDVALRCDPISGHVSLFWYQQALGQGPEFLTYFQNEAQLDKSGLPSDRFFAERPEGSVSTLKIQRTQQEDSAVYLCASSLEGDNTEAFFGQGTRLTVV.

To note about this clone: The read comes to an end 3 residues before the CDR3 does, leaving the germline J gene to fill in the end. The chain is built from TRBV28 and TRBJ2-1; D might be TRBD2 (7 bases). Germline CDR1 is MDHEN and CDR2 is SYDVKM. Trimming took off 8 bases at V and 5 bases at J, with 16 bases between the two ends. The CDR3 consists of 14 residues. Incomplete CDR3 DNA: TGTGCCAGCCCCCGGGGGGCAGCGGACAATGAG. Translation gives CASPRGAADNE. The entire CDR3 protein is CASPRGAADNEQFF. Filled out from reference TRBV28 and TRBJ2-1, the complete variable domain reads DVKVTQSSRYLVKRTGEKVFLECVQDMDHENMFWYRQDPGLGLRLIYFSYDVKMKEKGDIPEGYSVSREKKERFSLILESASTNQTSMYLCASPRGAADNEQFFGPGTRLTVL.

Partial CDR3 DNA: TGTGCCTGGAGTAAACTTGAGTCAGGGGACTATGGC. Translating gives CAWSKLESGDYG. The CDR3, in full, reads CAWSKLESGDYGYTF. The V and J genes are TRBV30 and TRBJ1-2, with D possibly being TRBD1 (6 bases). The read ends 3 residues shy of where the CDR3 ends; the end is completed using the germline J gene. The CDR3 totals 15 residues. Trimming stripped 2 bases from V and 3 bases from J, with 16 bases between. Germline V lookup: CDR1 GTSNPN, CDR2 SVGIG (reference sequence).

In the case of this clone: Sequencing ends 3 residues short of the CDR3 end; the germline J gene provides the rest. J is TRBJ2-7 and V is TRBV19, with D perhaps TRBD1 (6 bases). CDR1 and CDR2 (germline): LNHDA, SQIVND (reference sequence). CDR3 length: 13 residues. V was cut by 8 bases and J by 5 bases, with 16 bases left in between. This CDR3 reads CASGTGLGNEQYF. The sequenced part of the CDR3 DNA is TGTGCCAGTGGAACAGGGTTGGGGAACGAG.

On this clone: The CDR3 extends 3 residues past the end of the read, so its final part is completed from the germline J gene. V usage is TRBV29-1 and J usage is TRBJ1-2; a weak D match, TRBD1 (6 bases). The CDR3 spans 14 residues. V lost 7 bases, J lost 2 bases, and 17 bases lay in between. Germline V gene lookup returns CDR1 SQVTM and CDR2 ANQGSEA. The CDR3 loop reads CSAPRGGTNYGYTF. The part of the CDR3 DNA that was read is TGCAGCGCTCCGAGGGGGGGAACCAACTATGGC.

The CDR3 protein is CSARPGEAGTDTQYF. The DNA read from the CDR3 is TGCAGTGCTAGACCGGGTGAGGCAGGCACAGATACG. The chain combines TRBV20-1 with TRBJ2-3; unclear D gene. Read sequence stops 3 residues before the CDR3 end, and the germline J gene provides the missing end. Germline V gene lookup returns CDR1 DFQATT and CDR2 SNEGSKA (reference sequence). The length of the CDR3 is 15 residues. V was shortened by 2 bases and J by 1 base, with 13 bases between the two germline ends.

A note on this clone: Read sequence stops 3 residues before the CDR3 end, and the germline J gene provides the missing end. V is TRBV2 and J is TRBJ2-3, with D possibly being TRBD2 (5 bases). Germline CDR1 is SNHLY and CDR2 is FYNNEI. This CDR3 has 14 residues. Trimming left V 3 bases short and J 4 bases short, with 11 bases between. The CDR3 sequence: CASSDGVVADTQYF. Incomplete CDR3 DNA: TGTGCCAGCAGTGACGGGGTCGTTGCAGATACG.

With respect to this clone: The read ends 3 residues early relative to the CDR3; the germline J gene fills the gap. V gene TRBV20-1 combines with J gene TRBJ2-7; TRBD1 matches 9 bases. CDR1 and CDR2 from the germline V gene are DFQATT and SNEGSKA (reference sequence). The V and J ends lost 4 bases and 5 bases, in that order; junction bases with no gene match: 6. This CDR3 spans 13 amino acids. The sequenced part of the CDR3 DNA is TGCAGTGCTAAGGGACAGGGCACACACGAG. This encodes CSAKGQGTHE. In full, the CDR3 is CSAKGQGTHEQYF.

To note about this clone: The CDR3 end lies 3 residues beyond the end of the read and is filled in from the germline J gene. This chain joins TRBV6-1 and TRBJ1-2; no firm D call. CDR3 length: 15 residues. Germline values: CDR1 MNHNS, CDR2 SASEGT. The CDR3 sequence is CASSGLAVGADTYTF. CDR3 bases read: TGTGCCAGCAGTGGACTAGCGGTTGGTGCAGATACC.